Presented here are 29 T cell receptor beta chains from one specimen sequenced in a study of post-analysis software for immune sequencing data. Study-level findings and limits: Patients showed TRBV5-6, TRBV5-1 and TRBV20-1 among five TRBV segments more frequent than in controls.

Unique molecular identifiers were built into the TCR beta cDNA libraries. Using its own MiXCR run on the PCR reads, TCRdb lists one record per CDR3 protein. The sample holds fewer than 850,000 distinct CDR3 sequences, around 46% seen once. Their cognate antigens are unknown. Sequencing was performed on blood. The receptors stem from a girl aged 10 to 17 with multiple sclerosis.

CDR3 nucleotide sequence: TGCAGTGCTAGAGATGCGGAAAGCGGACCTGTATACGAGCAGTACTTC. Translating gives CSARDAESGPVYEQYF. V usage is TRBV20-1 and J usage is TRBJ2-5, with D tentatively TRBD2 (5 bases). The end of the DNA fits TRBJ2-7 better, so the J call may be wrong. The CDR3 extends over 16 amino acids. Germline lookup yields CDR1 DFQATT and CDR2 SNEGSKA (reference sequence).

The genes are TRBV11-1 and TRBJ2-5; TRBD1 agrees at 7 bases. The J call may be mistaken, given a closer DNA end match to TRBJ2-7. This CDR3 has 15 residues. The germline gives CDR1 SGHAT, CDR2 FQDESV (reference sequence). The chain's CDR3 is CASSSLGQPQHEQYF. DNA of the CDR3: TGTGCCAGCAGCTCCTTGGGACAGCCCCAGCACGAGCAGTACTTC.

This clonotype has a handful of counts. The chain is built from TRBV7-8 and TRBJ2-1, with D perhaps TRBD1 or TRBD2 (5 bases each). Trimming stripped 1 base from V and 8 bases from J, with 9 bases between. CDR1 is SGHVS, CDR2 FQNEAQ, per germline. There are 13 residues in the CDR3. CDR3 sequence: CASSLVGGYEQFF. CDR3 sequence (DNA): TGTGCCAGCAGCTTAGTTGGGGGTTATGAGCAGTTCTTC.

The chain combines TRBV9 with TRBJ2-1, with 10 positions matching TRBD2. The V segment lost 1 base and the J segment 6 bases; nucleotides outside the gene matches: 7. This CDR3 contains 16 residues. The V gene's germline CDR1 is SGDLS and CDR2 YYNGEE. DNA for the CDR3: TGTGCCAGCAGCGTATGGCTAGCGGGAGCTTCCAATGAGCAGTTCTTC. The encoded protein is CASSVWLAGASNEQFF.

The chain joins TRBV6-2 or TRBV6-3 to TRBJ2-1; TRBD2 matches at 7 bases. After removal of 2 bases from V and 4 bases from J, the junction contained 5 bases not matched to a gene. The germline V gene encodes CDR1 MNHEY and CDR2 SVGEGT. The length of the CDR3 is 15 residues. CDR3 sequence: CASSYDSGAYNEQFF. CDR3 sequence (DNA): TGTGCCAGCAGTTACGACAGCGGGGCTTACAATGAGCAGTTCTTC.

This rearrangement joins TRBV30 to TRBJ2-7, with 9 bases identical to TRBD2. V trimming: 1 base; J trimming: 7 bases; junction bases outside the gene matches: 2. Germline-derived CDR1 and CDR2 are GTSNPN and SVGIG (reference sequence). CDR3 length: 12 residues. The DNA for the CDR3 is TGTGCCTGGAGTGGGACTAGCGCTGAGCAGTACTTC. Protein: CAWSGTSAEQYF. The whole variable domain, filled in from reference TRBV30 and TRBJ2-7, reads SQTIHQWPATLVQPVGSPLSLECTVEGTSNPNLYWYRQAAGRGLQLLFYSVGIGQISSEVPQNLSASRPQDRQFILSSKKLLLSDSGFYLCAWSGTSAEQYFGPGTRLTVT.

This clonotype was seen more than once but under ten times. The rearrangement uses TRBV6-1 and TRBJ2-1; 9 bases map to TRBD2. This CDR3 has 15 amino acids. The germline gives CDR1 MNHNS, CDR2 SASEGT. V lost 5 bases to trimming and J lost 7 bases; unmatched junction nucleotides: 9. The DNA for the CDR3 is TGTGCCAGCAGTAGAGGGCTAGCGGGGATTAATGAGCAGTTCTTC. Its protein is CASSRGLAGINEQFF.

This clonotype was recorded many times. This chain uses TRBV18 with TRBJ2-7; TRBD1 aligns across 8 bases. J was trimmed by 7 bases and V by 3 bases; bases with no gene match: 8. Germline V gene data show CDR1 as KGHSH and CDR2 as LQKENI. The CDR3 is 14 residues long. The CDR3 region is CASSPGTGPTEQYF. Here the CDR3 DNA reads TGTGCCAGCTCACCGGGGACAGGACCTACTGAGCAGTACTTC.

The genes are TRBV15 and TRBJ2-7, with 7 bases lining up with TRBD1. The CDR3 covers 15 residues. CDR1 LNHNV and CDR2 YYDKDF come from the germline V gene (reference sequence). The V gene end was trimmed by 0 bases and the J gene end by 4 bases; junction bases not matched to a gene: 6. The CDR3 DNA sequence: TGTGCCACCAGCAGAGATAGACAGGGCACGTACGAGCAGTACTTC. The encoded protein is CATSRDRQGTYEQYF. The variable domain in full, completed from reference TRBV15 and TRBJ2-7, reads DAMVIQNPRYQVTQFGKPVTLSCSQTLNHNVMYWYQQKSSQAPKLLFHYYDKDFNNEADTPDNFQSRRPNTSFCFLDIRSPGLGDTAMYLCATSRDRQGTYEQYFGPGTRLTVT.

V is TRBV14 and J is TRBJ2-7, with 13 positions matching TRBD2. CDR1 and CDR2 from the germline V gene are SGHDN and FVKESK. The CDR3 has 14 residues. Trimming took 3 bases from V and 7 from J; bases not matched to a gene: 3. The CDR3 nucleotides read TGTGCCAGCAGCCAGGGACTAGCGGGAAGGGAGCAGTACTTC. Protein: CASSQGLAGREQYF.

This clonotype has a handful of counts. The genes are TRBV7-2 and TRBJ2-4; D not resolved. CDR1 and CDR2 from the germline V gene are SGHTA and FQGNSA. The CDR3 spans 14 residues. V dropped 4 bases and J dropped 3 bases, with 10 bases sitting between them. CDR3: CASSSTYVKNIQYF. CDR3 DNA: TGTGCCAGCAGCTCAACTTATGTCAAAAACATTCAGTACTTC.

As regards this clonotype: Here the CDR3 omits its conserved ending phenylalanine or tryptophan, so a read error is the likely source. The rearrangement links TRBV7-2 to TRBJ2-7; D possibly matches TRBD1 or TRBD2 (5 bases each). CDR1 is SGHTA, CDR2 FQGNSA, per germline. There are 14 residues in the CDR3. V was cut by 5 bases and J by 2 bases, with 13 bases left in between. The CDR3 DNA reads as TGTGCCAGCAGCCAGGGACCTGCCCCCTACGAGCAGTACTAC. Its translation: CASSQGPAPYEQYY.

This chain links TRBV7-8 with TRBJ2-1; 9 bases are a match to TRBD2. Germline CDR1 SGHVS, CDR2 FQNEAQ. V was pared by 0 bases and J by 7 bases, with 7 bases of the junction left unmatched. This CDR3 is 16 amino acids long. Here the CDR3 reads CASSLALAGVLNEQFF. The CDR3 DNA sequence: TGTGCCAGCAGCTTAGCGTTAGCGGGAGTTCTTAATGAGCAGTTCTTC.

In this sample, this clonotype turned up a few times. This rearrangement joins TRBV14 to TRBJ2-7; D is unresolved. CDR3 length equals 15 residues. Trimming removed 1 base from V and 5 bases from J, with 15 bases in between. Germline V gene lookup returns CDR1 SGHDN and CDR2 FVKESK. Written as DNA, the CDR3 is TGTGCCAGCAGCCAAGGTGTCTGGGGTCGGGACGAGCAGTACTTC. Translating it yields CASSQGVWGRDEQYF.

In this sample, this clonotype turned up a few times. The V and J genes are TRBV5-1 and TRBJ2-3; D possibly corresponds to TRBD2 (6 bases). CDR1 is SGHRS and CDR2 is YFSETQ in the germline V gene. The CDR3 extends over 16 amino acids. Trimming took off 3 bases at V and 0 bases at J, with 14 bases between the two ends. The CDR3 loop is CASSSLIAASTDTQYF. The CDR3, as DNA: TGCGCCAGCAGCTCCCTTATAGCGGCCAGCACAGATACGCAGTATTTT.

The gene calls are TRBV7-3 and TRBJ2-5; TRBD2 agrees at 8 bases. The CDR3 is 15 residues long. Trimming took 1 base from V and 11 from J; bases not matched to a gene: 12. Germline CDR1 is SGHTA and CDR2 is FQGTGA. DNA for the CDR3: TGTGCCAGCAGCTTAAGGAGCGGGAGTCGCGATGAGCAGTACTTC. Its protein product is CASSLRSGSRDEQYF. The complete variable domain, with remaining parts taken from reference TRBV7-3 and TRBJ2-5, reads GAGVSQTPSNKVTEKGKYVELRCDPISGHTALYWYRQSLGQGPEFLIYFQGTGAADDSGLPNDRFFAVRPEGSVSTLKIQRTERGDSAVYLCASSLRSGSRDEQYFGPGTRLLVL.

In DNA form, the CDR3 reads TGTGCCAGCAGAGAGGAACAATCCAGGACAGGGGGCAGCGAGCAGTACTTC. Its translation is CASREEQSRTGGSEQYF. The chain joins TRBV27 to TRBJ2-7, with TRBD1 matching over 11 bases. V trimming: 6 bases; J trimming: 6 bases; junction bases outside the gene matches: 16. The CDR3 is 17 residues long. Per the germline V gene, CDR1 is MNHEY and CDR2 is SMNVEV (reference sequence).

The gene calls are TRBV6-1 and TRBJ2-1; 8 positions match TRBD2. The CDR3 is 16 amino acids. Germline lookup yields CDR1 MNHNS and CDR2 SASEGT. J gave up 2 bases and V 6 bases, and 9 bases lay outside the gene matches. In DNA, the CDR3 is TGTGCCAGCAGGGTGGGGCTAGCGGGCACCTACAATGAGCAGTTCTTC. Translating it yields CASRVGLAGTYNEQFF.

This rearrangement joins TRBV6-6 to TRBJ2-5; D is unresolved. Germline V gene lookup returns CDR1 MNHNY and CDR2 SVGAGI (reference sequence). The CDR3 sequence is 14 residues long. V gave up 3 bases and J gave up 4 bases, with 12 bases separating them. CDR3 DNA: TGTGCCAGCAGTTATTCGCAATTCATAGAGACCCAGTACTTC. Translated: CASSYSQFIETQYF.

V gene TRBV3-1 combines with J gene TRBJ2-1; D perhaps matches TRBD2 (6 bases). CDR1 and CDR2 (germline): LGHDT, YNNKEL (reference sequence). The CDR3 extends over 17 amino acids. V was cut by 4 bases and J by 1 base, with 17 bases left in between. The CDR3 sequence is CASSLRPAGISYNEQFF. Written as DNA, the CDR3 is TGTGCCAGCAGCCTCCGTCCTGCGGGAATTTCCTACAATGAGCAGTTCTTC.

This chain joins TRBV29-1 and TRBJ2-4; maybe TRBD2 (6 bases). CDR1 is SQVTM, CDR2 ANQGSEA, per germline. The CDR3 runs 13 residues. With 6 bases removed from V and 6 bases from J, the gap between germline ends came to 15 bases. The CDR3 spells CSVWWGESNIQYF. For the CDR3, the DNA is TGCAGCGTCTGGTGGGGGGAATCAAACATTCAGTACTTC.

The table lists this clonotype with many counts. This chain joins TRBV5-5 and TRBJ2-7, with no clear D. This CDR3 comprises 12 residues. Deletions cut 4 bases from V and 4 bases from J, with 9 bases between. From germline, CDR1 is SGHKS and CDR2 YYEKEE (reference sequence). CDR3: CASSPGGYEQYF. CDR3 nucleotides: TGTGCCAGCAGCCCTGGCGGTTACGAGCAGTACTTC. Complete variable domain (other parts from reference TRBV5-5 and TRBJ2-7): DAGVTQSPTHLIKTRGQQVTLRCSPISGHKSVSWYQQVLGQGPQFIFQYYEKEERGRGNFPDRFSARQFPNYSSELNVNALLLGDSALYLCASSPGGYEQYFGPGTRLTVT.

The CDR3 bases are TGTGCCAGCAGCGTTAGTCCCTTCCCAATACCTAAGGGCTCCTACGAGCAGTACTTC. It encodes CASSVSPFPIPKGSYEQYF. This chain joins TRBV11-1 and TRBJ2-7; D is ambiguous. CDR1 is SGHAT and CDR2 is FQDESV in the germline V gene (reference sequence). The CDR3 extends over 19 amino acids. Trimming shortened V by 5 bases and J by 0 bases, and 26 bases separated the two germline ends.

This clonotype was counted a few times. This chain uses TRBV20-1 with TRBJ2-1; 11 positions agree with TRBD2. Trimming removed 1 base from V and 6 bases from J; junction bases left unmatched: 5. Germline lookup yields CDR1 DFQATT and CDR2 SNEGSKA (reference sequence). The CDR3 length is 15 residues. CDR3 loop: CSARVFSGRANEQFF. CDR3 coding DNA: TGCAGTGCTAGAGTTTTTAGCGGGAGGGCCAATGAGCAGTTCTTC.

Points on this clonotype: The final CDR3 position lacks the conserved phenylalanine or tryptophan, pointing to a likely read error. The chain is built from TRBV15 and TRBJ2-5, with D perhaps matching TRBD1 (5 bases). The end of the DNA fits TRBJ2-7 better, so the J call may be wrong. CDR3 length: 14 residues. Germline V gene lookup returns CDR1 LNHNV and CDR2 YYDKDF (reference sequence). The CDR3 region is CATSSPQQEYEQYS. The CDR3 region has the DNA TGTGCCACCAGCAGCCCCCAACAGGAGTACGAGCAGTACTCC.

This clonotype came up a few times. This sequence joins TRBV15 and TRBJ2-4; 8 bases map to TRBD1. The CDR3 spans 20 residues. The V gene end was trimmed by 0 bases and the J gene end by 1 base; junction bases not matched to a gene: 14. Germline lookup yields CDR1 LNHNV and CDR2 YYDKDF (reference sequence). The CDR3 sequence is CATSRDSGTGGSEAKNIQYF. The DNA of the CDR3 is TGTGCCACCAGCAGAGACTCCGGGACAGGAGGATCGGAGGCCAAAAACATTCAGTACTTC.

The CDR3: CASSLVASGFYEQYF. The CDR3 nucleotides read TGTGCCAGCAGCTTAGTAGCTAGCGGGTTCTACGAGCAGTACTTC. The chain couples TRBV7-9 to TRBJ2-7; 8 nucleotides agree with TRBD2. There are 15 residues in the CDR3. The J segment lost 3 bases and the V segment lost 1 base, leaving 5 bases of the junction unmatched. From germline, CDR1 is SEHNR and CDR2 FQNEAQ (reference sequence).

This chain uses TRBV20-1 with TRBJ2-1; 12 bases line up with TRBD2. Germline loops: CDR1 DFQATT, CDR2 SNEGSKA (reference sequence). This CDR3 is built from 17 residues. J lost 0 bases, V lost 5 bases, and 8 bases had no gene match. DNA for the CDR3: TGCAGTGCTCCCCTAGCGGGAGGGCCCTCCTCCTACAATGAGCAGTTCTTC. Its translation: CSAPLAGGPSSYNEQFF.

This rearrangement joins TRBV29-1 to TRBJ2-1; weak D call: TRBD1 (6 bases). Per germline, CDR1 SQVTM and CDR2 ANQGSEA. Trimming removed 4 bases at V and 8 bases at J, with 12 bases between. The CDR3 consists of 12 residues. CDR3 nucleotide sequence: TGCAGCGTTGTTAGGGCAGGGGATGAGCAGTTCTTC. Translated, it gives CSVVRAGDEQFF.